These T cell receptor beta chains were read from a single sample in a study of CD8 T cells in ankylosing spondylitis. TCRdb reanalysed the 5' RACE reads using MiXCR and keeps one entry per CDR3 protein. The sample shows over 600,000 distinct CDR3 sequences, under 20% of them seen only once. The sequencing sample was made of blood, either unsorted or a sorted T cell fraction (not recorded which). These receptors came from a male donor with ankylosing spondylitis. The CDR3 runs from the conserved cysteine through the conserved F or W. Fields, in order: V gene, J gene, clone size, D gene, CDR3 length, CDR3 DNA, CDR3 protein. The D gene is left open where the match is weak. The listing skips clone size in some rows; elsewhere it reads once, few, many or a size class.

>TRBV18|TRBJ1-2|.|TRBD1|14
TGTGCCAGCTCCCTCGGACAGGGGGCAGACGGCTACACCTTC
CASSLGQGADGYTF
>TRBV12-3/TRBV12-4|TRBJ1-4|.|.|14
TGTGCCAGCAGTGGGACACGGAGAGATGAAAAACTGTTTTTT
CASSGTRRDEKLFF
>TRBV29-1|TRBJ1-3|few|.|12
TGCAGCGCGTACGCGGGTGCAAACACCATATATTTT
CSAYAGANTIYF
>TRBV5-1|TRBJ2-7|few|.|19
TGCGCCAGCAGCTTGGAGCCACCCAGGTCAGGCATCCCCTCCTACGAGCAGTACTTC
CASSLEPPRSGIPSYEQYF
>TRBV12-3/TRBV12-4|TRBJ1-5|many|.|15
TGTGCCAGCAGTTCCTATCGGGACAGCAATCAGCCCCAGCATTTT
CASSSYRDSNQPQHF
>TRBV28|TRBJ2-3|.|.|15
TGTGCCAGCAGTTTATCTAAATTGGGCACAGATACGCAGTATTTT
CASSLSKLGTDTQYF
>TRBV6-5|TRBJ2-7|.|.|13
TGTGCCAGCAGTTACGCCGAACTCTACGAGCAGTACTTC
CASSYAELYEQYF
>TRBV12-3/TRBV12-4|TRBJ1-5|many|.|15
TGTGCCAGCAGCCAGTCCAGGGGTTCCATTCAGCCCCAGCATTTT
CASSQSRGSIQPQHF
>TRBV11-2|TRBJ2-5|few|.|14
TGTGCCAGCAGCCCTGTCGGGAAACAAGAGACCCAGTACTTC
CASSPVGKQETQYF
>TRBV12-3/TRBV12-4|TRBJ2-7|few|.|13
TGTGCCAGCACCCCTGCTTTGGCGTACGAGCAGTACTTC
CASTPALAYEQYF
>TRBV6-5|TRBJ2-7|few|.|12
TGTGCCAGCAGAACACTAAGCTACGAGCAGTACTTC
CASRTLSYEQYF
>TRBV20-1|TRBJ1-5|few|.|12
TGCAGTGCTTCTCAACTGGCTCAGCCCCAGCATTTT
CSASQLAQPQHF
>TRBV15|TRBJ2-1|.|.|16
TGTGCCACCAGCAGCTCCCCGGGGATTGGTTACAATGAGCAGTTCTTC
CATSSSPGIGYNEQFF
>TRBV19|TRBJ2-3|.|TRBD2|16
TGTGCCAGTAGTATCGGTAGCGGGGGGGCCTTAGATACGCAGTATTTT
CASSIGSGGALDTQYF
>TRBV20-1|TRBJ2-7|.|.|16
TGCAGTGCTAGAGATCCCGGGCTCCTAAGCTCCTACGAGCAGTACTTC
CSARDPGLLSSYEQYF
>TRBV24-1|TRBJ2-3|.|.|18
TGTGCCTCCCGTGAGGAGAGAAGCCGGAGGCGAGGCACAGATACGCAGTATTTT
CASREERSRRRGTDTQYF
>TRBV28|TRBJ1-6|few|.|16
TGTGCCAGCTTGGCACACCTAGGGCTTTATAATTCACCCCTCCACTTT
CASLAHLGLYNSPLHF
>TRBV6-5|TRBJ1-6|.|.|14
TGTGCCAGCAGTTCCCCGGGGGCTGGTTCACCCCTCCACTTT
CASSSPGAGSPLHF
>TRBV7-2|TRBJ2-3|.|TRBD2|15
TGTGCCAGCAGCTTAAGGCGGGACTACACAGATACGCAGTATTTT
CASSLRRDYTDTQYF
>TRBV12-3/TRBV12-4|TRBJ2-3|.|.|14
TGTGCCAGCATTTTAATCGGATCCACAGATACGCAGTATTTT
CASILIGSTDTQYF
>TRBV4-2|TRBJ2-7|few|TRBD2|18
TGTGCCAGCAGCCAAGATACCAGAATGGCGGGAGGGCCAGGCGAGCAGTACTTC
CASSQDTRMAGGPGEQYF
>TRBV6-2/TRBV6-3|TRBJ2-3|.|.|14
TGTGCCAGCAGTTGGACCCACTACACAGATACGCAGTATTTT
CASSWTHYTDTQYF
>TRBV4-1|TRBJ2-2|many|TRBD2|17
TGCGCCAGCAGCCTCAAGGGAGCGGGGGAGGTCACCGGGGAGCTGTTTTTT
CASSLKGAGEVTGELFF
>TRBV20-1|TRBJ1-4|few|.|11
TGCAGTGCAGGGGATAATGAAAAACTGTTTTTT
CSAGDNEKLFF
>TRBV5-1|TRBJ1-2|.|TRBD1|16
TGCGCCAGCAGCTTGGGGGGAACAGGGGGCGTTGATGGCTACACCTTC
CASSLGGTGGVDGYTF
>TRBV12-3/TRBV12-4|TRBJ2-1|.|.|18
TGTGCCAGCAGTTTAGCGAGGATAGCCGGAGTATCGGTCAATGAGCAGTTCTTC
CASSLARIAGVSVNEQFF
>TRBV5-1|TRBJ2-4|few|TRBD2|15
TGCGCCAGCAGCTTGGGACTAGCGGGAGTTAACATTCAGTACTTC
CASSLGLAGVNIQYF
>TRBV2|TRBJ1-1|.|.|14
TGTGCCAGCAGTGAACTCCCGGGGGCCGGGGAAGCTTTCTTT
CASSELPGAGEAFF
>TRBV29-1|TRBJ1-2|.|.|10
TGCAGCCTACGAAGAGGTGGCTACACCTTC
CSLRRGGYTF
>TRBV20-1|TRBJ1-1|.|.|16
TGCAGTGCTAGAGATAAAATCACACAAGGTAGCACTGAAGCTTTCTTT
CSARDKITQGSTEAFF
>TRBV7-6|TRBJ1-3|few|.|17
TGTGCCAGCAGCCTCATGGGGCGAACCAGCTCTGGAAACACCATATATTTT
CASSLMGRTSSGNTIYF
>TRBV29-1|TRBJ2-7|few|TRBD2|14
TGCAGCGCAGCACACCGGGGGGGTTACGACGAGCAGTACTTC
CSAAHRGGYDEQYF
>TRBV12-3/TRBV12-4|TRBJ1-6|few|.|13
TGTGCCAGCAGTCCAAGCCTTAATTCACCCCTCCACTTT
CASSPSLNSPLHF
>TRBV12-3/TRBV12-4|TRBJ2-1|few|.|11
TGTGCCAGCAGTCCCGGAATCTGGCAGTTCTTC
CASSPGIWQFF